One and the same sample provided the 19 T cell receptor beta chains below, sequenced in a study of PD-1 blockade in classical Hodgkin lymphoma. This table comes from immunoSEQ multiplex PCR, and its TCRdb copy is limited to in-frame clones, with some not included. Of 60,000 or so clones listed, 90% are singletons. Each patient relapsed following autologous stem cell transplantation, and prior brentuximab vedotin exposure differed. The starting material was peripheral blood mononuclear cells (PBMCs), obtained at baseline. These receptors were obtained from a human donor with classical Hodgkin lymphoma.

This clone was counted only a few times. The chain couples TRBV2 to TRBJ1-6, with D unclear. The CDR3 is 13 amino acids. CDR1 SNHLY and CDR2 FYNNEI come from the germline V gene. The V end was cut by 7 bases, the J end by 7 bases, with 11 bases between. The CDR3 DNA follows: TGTGCCAGCAACGGCAGACTGAATTCACCCCTCCACTTT. It is translated as CASNGRLNSPLHF. The whole variable domain, remainder taken from reference TRBV2 and TRBJ1-6, is EPEVTQTPSHQVTQMGQEVILRCVPISNHLYFYWYRQILGQKVEFLVSFYNNEISEKSEIFDDQFSVERPDGSNFTLKIRSTKLEDSAMYFCASNGRLNSPLHFGNGTRLTVT.

This rearrangement joins TRBV5-1 to TRBJ2-1, with 10 nucleotides matching TRBD2. Trimming at V came to 1 base and at J to 9 bases, leaving 10 bases not matched to a gene. The length of the CDR3 is 16 residues. In germline, CDR1 is SGHRS, CDR2 YFSETQ. Here the CDR3 reads CASSLSSGRGNGEQFF. CDR3 coding DNA: TGCGCCAGCAGCTTGTCTAGCGGGAGAGGGAACGGTGAGCAGTTCTTC.

The chain combines TRBV7-9 with TRBJ2-1, with 14 bases aligning to TRBD2. The CDR3 has 19 residues. Trimming took 4 bases from V and 1 from J; bases not matched to a gene: 9. Germline V gene lookup returns CDR1 SEHNR and CDR2 FQNEAQ (reference sequence). The CDR3 here is CASSSPGLAGVGSYNEQFF. In nucleotides, the CDR3 is TGTGCCAGCAGCTCACCGGGACTAGCGGGAGTAGGATCCTACAATGAGCAGTTCTTC.

The gene calls are TRBV19 and TRBJ1-2; 8 bases match TRBD1. The junction had 12 bases not matched to a gene; V was cut back by 7 bases and J by 8 bases. This CDR3 region has 14 residues. CDR1 and CDR2 from the germline V gene are LNHDA and SQIVND (reference sequence). The chain's CDR3 is CASIGQGVLWGYTF. The CDR3 region has the DNA TGTGCCAGTATAGGACAGGGAGTACTATGGGGCTACACCTTC.

The chain links TRBV6-1 to TRBJ2-7, with D possibly TRBD2 on 6 matching bases. This CDR3 has 12 residues. The V gene lost 6 bases and the J gene lost 6 bases, with 12 bases spanning the gap. Germline CDR1 MNHNS, CDR2 SASEGT. The CDR3, as DNA: TGTGCCAGCAGGGGCATCGGGGGCGAGCAGTACTTC. Protein sequence: CASRGIGGEQYF.

V is TRBV27 and J is TRBJ2-1; D perhaps matches TRBD1 (6 bases). CDR3 length: 19 amino acids. V was shortened by 6 bases and J by 0 bases, with 24 bases between the two germline ends. Germline-derived CDR1 and CDR2 are MNHEY and SMNVEV (reference sequence). The CDR3 loop reads CASRIGRGQGLSSYNEQFF. The CDR3 nucleotides are TGTGCCAGCAGAATAGGTCGGGGACAAGGTTTAAGCTCCTACAATGAGCAGTTCTTC.

The chain couples TRBV2 to TRBJ2-2; 7 positions match TRBD2. V lost 6 bases to trimming and J lost 0 bases; unmatched junction nucleotides: 7. The germline CDR1 and CDR2 sequences are SNHLY and FYNNEI. This CDR3 has 16 residues. The CDR3 DNA follows: TGTGCCAGCAGACCAGCGGGGAACGCGAACACCGGGGAGCTGTTTTTT. Amino acids: CASRPAGNANTGELFF.

The V gene is TRBV4-1, the J gene TRBJ2-2; D gene uncertain. This CDR3 has 14 amino acids. Trimming removed 0 bases from V and 11 bases from J, with 13 bases in between. Germline CDR1 and CDR2: MGHRA and YSYEKL. The CDR3 coding sequence is TGCGCCAGCAGCCAAGAAGTTATCCCGGGTGAGCTGTTTTTT. Amino acid sequence: CASSQEVIPGELFF.

This sequence joins TRBV2 and TRBJ2-3; D is unclear. V was pared by 8 bases and J by 7 bases, with 19 bases between. Germline CDR1 reads SNHLY; CDR2 reads FYNNEI. The CDR3 is 14 residues long. The CDR3 spells CASGEDGGIYTQYF. The CDR3 region has the DNA TGTGCCAGCGGGGAAGACGGCGGCATTTATACGCAGTATTTT.

V and J are TRBV19 and TRBJ2-3, with D perhaps given as TRBD1 or TRBD2 (5 bases each). Germline CDR1 reads LNHDA; CDR2 reads SQIVND (reference sequence). This CDR3 comprises 15 residues. Trimming pared 3 bases from V and 5 bases from J, leaving 15 bases between. The CDR3 DNA is TGTGCCAGTAGTATCTCCGGGGCTCCCGAAGATACGCAGTATTTT. Its protein product is CASSISGAPEDTQYF.

The chain has TRBV28 and TRBJ2-3; tentatively, D is TRBD2 (5 bases). The V and J ends lost 2 bases and 6 bases respectively, with 9 bases between them. From germline, CDR1 is MDHEN and CDR2 SYDVKM. This CDR3 has 13 residues. In DNA, the CDR3 is TGTGCCAGCAGTTTAGGACTCTGGGATACGCAGTATTTT. It yields the protein CASSLGLWDTQYF.

This chain connects TRBV28 to TRBJ1-5, with TRBD1 identical over 7 bases. With V trimmed by 3 bases and J by 2 bases, 4 bases remained unmatched. CDR1 and CDR2 (germline): MDHEN, SYDVKM. The length of the CDR3 is 15 residues. This CDR3 is CASSFDREGNQPQHF. CDR3 nucleotides: TGTGCCAGCAGTTTCGACAGGGAGGGCAATCAGCCCCAGCATTTT. Combining the CDR3 with reference TRBV28 and TRBJ1-5 gives the whole variable domain DVKVTQSSRYLVKRTGEKVFLECVQDMDHENMFWYRQDPGLGLRLIYFSYDVKMKEKGDIPEGYSVSREKKERFSLILESASTNQTSMYLCASSFDREGNQPQHFGDGTRLSIL.

This clone was detected only once. The V call is TRBV14, the J call TRBJ2-5; D uncertain. This CDR3 region has 11 residues. The germline V gene has CDR1 SGHDN and CDR2 FVKESK. The V end lost 3 bases, the J end lost 5 bases, and 4 bases lay between the germline ends. For the CDR3, the DNA is TGTGCCAGCAGCCACAGCGAGACCCAGTACTTC. It translates to CASSHSETQYF.

In DNA, the CDR3 is TGTGCCAGCTCACCACCAAACAGCGGGAGGAGGCAAGAGACCCAGTACTTC. Amino acids: CASSPPNSGRRQETQYF. The chain is built from TRBV18 and TRBJ2-5, with 9 bases identical to TRBD2. J lost 2 bases, V lost 0 bases, and 7 bases had no gene match. Germline V gene sequence: CDR1 KGHSH, CDR2 LQKENI. The CDR3 totals 17 residues.

The gene calls are TRBV18 and TRBJ2-7; D possibly matches TRBD1 or TRBD2 (5 bases each). Germline values: CDR1 KGHSH, CDR2 LQKENI. Trimming removed 2 bases from V and 7 bases from J, with 9 bases in between. CDR3 size: 12 residues. This CDR3 reads CASSPGDGEQYF. The CDR3 DNA is TGTGCCAGCTCACCAGGGGACGGGGAGCAGTACTTC.

This chain connects TRBV7-9 to TRBJ2-3; TRBD2 aligns across 9 bases. The V and J ends lost 5 bases and 0 bases, in that order; junction bases with no gene match: 9. This CDR3 region has 17 residues. CDR1 SEHNR and CDR2 FQNEAQ come from the germline V gene (reference sequence). This chain's CDR3 is CASSPSGGLTSTDTQYF. The CDR3 bases are TGTGCCAGCAGCCCAAGCGGGGGGCTTACTAGCACAGATACGCAGTATTTT.

V is TRBV5-1 and J is TRBJ2-2, with a weak D call TRBD1 (6 bases). V gave up 3 bases and J gave up 1 base, with 7 bases separating them. There are 14 residues in the CDR3. The germline V gene has CDR1 SGHRS and CDR2 YFSETQ. The DNA of the CDR3 is TGCGCCAGCAGCTCGGGACAGAACACCGGGGAGCTGTTTTTT. Amino acid sequence: CASSSGQNTGELFF. Using reference TRBV5-1 and TRBJ2-2 for the parts outside the CDR3, the full variable domain is KAGVTQTPRYLIKTRGQQVTLSCSPISGHRSVSWYQQTPGQGLQFLFEYFSETQRNKGNFPGRFSGRQFSNSRSEMNVSTLELGDSALYLCASSSGQNTGELFFGEGSRLTVL.

V is TRBV28 and J is TRBJ1-6, with TRBD1 matching 10 bases. V shed 6 bases and J 0 bases; nucleotides not matched to a gene: 8. Germline V gene lookup returns CDR1 MDHEN and CDR2 SYDVKM. This CDR3 is 18 amino acids long. The CDR3 loop is CASSLTGGLFSYNSPLHF. DNA for the CDR3: TGTGCCAGCAGCCTGACAGGGGGCCTTTTCTCCTATAATTCACCCCTCCACTTT.

The chain is built from TRBV18 and TRBJ2-7, with 11 bases identical to TRBD2. This CDR3 is 17 amino acids long. V shed 4 bases, J shed 6 bases, and the junction held 14 bases outside the gene matches. Germline assignment: CDR1 KGHSH and CDR2 LQKENI. The CDR3 reads CASSRGEPTSGISEQYF. The CDR3 DNA reads TGTGCCAGCTCACGGGGGGAGCCGACTAGCGGGATTTCCGAGCAGTACTTC.